One sample yielded the 20 T cell receptor beta chains listed below, sequenced in a study of CD8 T cells in ankylosing spondylitis. TCRdb reanalysed the 5' RACE reads using MiXCR and keeps one entry per CDR3 protein. The sample contains 300,000 to 350,000 distinct CDR3 sequences, 14% to 15% of which appear only once. Sequencing was performed on blood, either unsorted or a sorted T cell fraction (not recorded which). These receptors were taken from a male donor with ankylosing spondylitis or in good health (not recorded which).

Written as DNA, the CDR3 is TGTGCCAGCAGCTTAGCCCCCGGGAGGGTTTACAATGAGCAGTTCTTC. The encoded protein is CASSLAPGRVYNEQFF. The gene calls are TRBV7-2 and TRBJ2-1, with 8 bases matching TRBD2. V was clipped by 0 bases and J by 4 bases; unmatched bases: 5. The CDR3 contains 16 residues. Germline V gives CDR1 SGHTA, CDR2 FQGNSA.

This clonotype was detected only a few times. V usage is TRBV11-2 and J usage is TRBJ2-7; tentatively, D is TRBD2 (6 bases). Trimming cost V 3 bases and J 7 bases, with 16 bases left between them. Germline V gives CDR1 SGHAT, CDR2 FQNNGV. This CDR3 is built from 14 residues. The CDR3 DNA sequence: TGTGCCAGCAGCTTCCTAGAGGCGGGATGGGAGCAGTACTTC. This codes for CASSFLEAGWEQYF. The whole variable domain, remainder taken from reference TRBV11-2 and TRBJ2-7, is EAGVAQSPRYKIIEKRQSVAFWCNPISGHATLYWYQQILGQGPKLLIQFQNNGVVDDSQLPKDRFSAERLKGVDSTLKIQPAKLEDSAVYLCASSFLEAGWEQYFGPGTRLTVT.

The sample holds a few counts of this clonotype. The chain carries TRBV5-5 and TRBJ1-3; no reliable D call. Trimming removed 6 bases from V and 3 bases from J, with 10 bases in between. This CDR3 comprises 13 residues. Germline V gene data show CDR1 as SGHKS and CDR2 as YYEKEE (reference sequence). The CDR3 bases are TGTGCCAGCACCGATTTGAGTGGAAACACCATATATTTT. This sequence encodes CASTDLSGNTIYF.

This sequence joins TRBV6-6 and TRBJ1-1, with a weak D call TRBD1 (6 bases). Germline CDR1 is MNHNY and CDR2 is SVGAGI (reference sequence). The CDR3 is made up of 13 amino acids. V gave up 5 bases and J gave up 5 bases, with 12 bases separating them. The CDR3 spells CASSDPGTTEAFF. CDR3 sequence (DNA): TGTGCCAGCAGTGATCCCGGGACAACTGAAGCTTTCTTT.

This clonotype was seen a handful of times. This chain connects TRBV4-1 to TRBJ2-7; TRBD2 is a possible D gene (6 bases). Germline V CDR1 and CDR2: MGHRA, YSYEKL. V was cut by 0 bases and J by 6 bases, with 12 bases left in between. The CDR3 runs 14 residues. CDR3 DNA sequence: TGCGCCAGCAGCCAAGAGGGGGGAATAGGCGAGCAGTACTTC. It specifies CASSQEGGIGEQYF.

A few counts support this clonotype. The genes are TRBV10-3 and TRBJ1-5, with D unresolved. Trimming removed 10 bases at V and 0 bases at J, with 16 bases between. This CDR3 is built from 15 residues. Per germline, CDR1 ENHRY and CDR2 SYGVKD. The CDR3 is CATRREGSSNQPQHF. The CDR3 DNA reads as TGTGCCACCCGAAGGGAGGGATCTAGCAATCAGCCCCAGCATTTT.

The chain joins TRBV2 to TRBJ2-1; perhaps TRBD1 as D (5 bases). Germline V gene lookup returns CDR1 SNHLY and CDR2 FYNNEI. CDR3 length: 13 amino acids. Trimming cost V 6 bases and J 8 bases, with 14 bases left between them. The CDR3 DNA follows: TGTGCCAGCAGCGGCCCCGTAGGGGATGAGCAGTTCTTC. Encoded protein: CASSGPVGDEQFF.

This sequence joins TRBV2 and TRBJ2-3, with D uncertain. The CDR3 is made up of 12 amino acids. V gave up 4 bases and J gave up 5 bases, with 7 bases separating them. CDR1 is SNHLY, CDR2 FYNNEI, per germline. This CDR3 is CASSGPGDTQYF. CDR3 in DNA: TGTGCCAGCAGTGGCCCAGGAGATACGCAGTATTTT.

The chain employs TRBV4-1 and TRBJ2-7; D could derive from TRBD1 or TRBD2 (5 bases each). V was pared by 3 bases and J by 3 bases, with 12 bases between. There are 14 residues in the CDR3. Germline V gene sequence: CDR1 MGHRA, CDR2 YSYEKL. The CDR3 sequence is CASSQGVGVYEQYF. The CDR3 coding sequence is TGCGCCAGCAGCCAGGGGGTAGGAGTCTACGAGCAGTACTTC.

The chain combines TRBV2 with TRBJ2-7, with 8 bases fitting TRBD1. The CDR3 is 13 amino acids. Per the germline V gene, CDR1 is SNHLY and CDR2 is FYNNEI. The V segment lost 5 bases and the J segment 2 bases; nucleotides outside the gene matches: 2. CDR3 amino acids: CASSHRGAYEQYF. The CDR3 DNA is TGTGCCAGCAGTCACAGGGGGGCCTACGAGCAGTACTTC.

The V gene is TRBV3-1, the J gene TRBJ2-5; the D is unclear. Germline CDR1 and CDR2: LGHDT and YNNKEL (reference sequence). V lost 4 bases and J lost 2, with 8 bases in between. The CDR3 extends over 13 amino acids. CDR3: CASSPLGQETQYF. CDR3 DNA sequence: TGTGCCAGCAGCCCTTTAGGGCAAGAGACCCAGTACTTC.

Written as DNA, the CDR3 is TGTGCCAGCAGCTTTGCGGAGGGTCAAGAGACCCAGTACTTC. Protein product: CASSFAEGQETQYF. This chain links TRBV7-8 with TRBJ2-5; D is possibly TRBD2 (6 bases). Germline V CDR1 and CDR2: SGHVS, FQNEAQ. The CDR3 consists of 14 residues. The germline V and J ends were trimmed by 3 bases and 2 bases, with 10 bases remaining between them.

The rearrangement uses TRBV7-2 and TRBJ1-2; 7 positions match TRBD1. The CDR3 runs 14 residues. CDR1 and CDR2 (germline): SGHTA, FQGNSA. Trimming cost V 3 bases and J 4 bases; bases outside gene matches: 5. The chain's CDR3 is CASSFKTGTYGYTF. CDR3 in DNA: TGTGCCAGCAGCTTCAAGACAGGGACCTATGGCTACACCTTC. Full variable domain (rest looked up from reference TRBV7-2 and TRBJ1-2): GAGVSQSPSNKVTEKGKDVELRCDPISGHTALYWYRQSLGQGLEFLIYFQGNSAPDKSGLPSDRFSAERTGGSVSTLTIQRTQQEDSAVYLCASSFKTGTYGYTFGSGTRLTVV.

This clonotype occurred a few times. The chain links TRBV20-1 to TRBJ2-4; either TRBD1 or TRBD2 may supply D (5 bases each). The CDR3 contains 18 residues. Germline V gene lookup returns CDR1 DFQATT and CDR2 SNEGSKA (reference sequence). Trimming took off 0 bases at V and 0 bases at J, with 18 bases between the two ends. CDR3 sequence (DNA): TGCAGTGCTAGAGATGCCAGCTTCTCGGGGCTAGCCAAAAACATTCAGTACTTC. It translates to CSARDASFSGLAKNIQYF.

The chain combines TRBV20-1 with TRBJ2-1, with D tentatively TRBD2 (6 bases). Per the germline V gene, CDR1 is DFQATT and CDR2 is SNEGSKA (reference sequence). This CDR3 has 14 amino acids. V gave up 6 bases and J gave up 4 bases, with 16 bases separating them. CDR3: CSALGAGLYNEQFF. CDR3 nucleotides: TGCAGTGCGCTAGGAGCGGGCCTTTACAATGAGCAGTTCTTC.

This clonotype was found many times. The CDR3 DNA follows: TGCAGCGTTCAAAGGGACAGGGGTTACGAGCAGTACTTC. Protein: CSVQRDRGYEQYF. The chain combines TRBV29-1 with TRBJ2-7; TRBD1 matches at 10 bases. Trimming removed 5 bases from V and 4 bases from J; junction bases left unmatched: 5. The CDR3 consists of 13 residues. Germline assignment: CDR1 SQVTM and CDR2 ANQGSEA.

This clonotype was detected a few times. V and J are TRBV7-9 and TRBJ2-1; D remains unclear. The CDR3 contains 17 residues. V shed 3 bases and J shed 4 bases, with 19 bases lying between them. CDR1 is SEHNR, CDR2 FQNEAQ, per germline (reference sequence). Here the CDR3 reads CASSFSPIWVPYNEQFF. The CDR3 nucleotides read TGTGCCAGCAGCTTTTCCCCTATTTGGGTCCCTTACAATGAGCAGTTCTTC.

This clonotype occurred many times. V usage is TRBV12-3 or TRBV12-4 and J usage is TRBJ1-1; TRBD1 might be the D (6 bases). Trimming took off 6 bases at V and 5 bases at J, with 22 bases between the two ends. This CDR3 region has 16 residues. CDR3 sequence reads: CASSWMGGQSRTEAFF. The CDR3 bases are TGTGCCAGCAGCTGGATGGGCGGACAGTCGCGAACTGAAGCTTTCTTT.

This clonotype has ten or more counts. The chain joins TRBV12-3 or TRBV12-4 to TRBJ2-2; TRBD1 agrees at 7 bases. CDR3 size: 12 residues. Germline trimming cut 6 bases from V and 6 bases from J; bases unmatched to any gene: 1. Here the CDR3 DNA reads TGTGCCAGCAGGGGGACAGCCGGGGAGCTGTTTTTT. Translated: CASRGTAGELFF.

This clonotype was detected only a few times. The chain employs TRBV27 and TRBJ1-6, with TRBD1 matching over 9 bases. CDR1 is MNHEY, CDR2 SMNVEV, per germline (reference sequence). The CDR3 is made up of 14 amino acids. V dropped 5 bases and J dropped 8; count of bases not matched to a gene: 4. CDR3: CASSPGQGYSPLHF. In DNA, the CDR3 is TGTGCCAGCAGTCCCGGACAGGGGTATTCACCCCTCCACTTT.